The rows below give T cell receptor beta chains drawn from one sample of a study of blood T cell repertoires in COVID-19. This table comes from immunoSEQ multiplex PCR, and its TCRdb copy is limited to in-frame clones, with some not included. The top ten hold about 4.8% of the sample, which has about 210,000 clones, over 75% seen once. The source material was peripheral blood. These receptors originate from a middle-aged woman with acute or convalescent COVID-19. Each CDR3 is given with its conserved first and last residue. D genes are given only for firm matches. Only some rows state a clone size, as once, few, many or a class for expanded clones.

length	V	D	size	J	CDR3	DNA
14	TRBV5-1	.	.	TRBJ1-4	CASSLEGANEKLFF	TGCGCCAGCAGCTTGGAGGGGGCTAATGAAAAACTGTTTTTT
15	TRBV9	TRBD1	.	TRBJ2-1	CASSAGQGSINEQFF	TGTGCCAGCAGCGCCGGACAGGGGTCCATCAATGAGCAGTTCTTC
13	TRBV14	TRBD1	.	TRBJ1-1	CASSSQGYTEAFF	TGTGCCAGCAGCTCACAGGGGTACACTGAAGCTTTCTTT
16	TRBV3-1/TRBV3-2	.	.	TRBJ1-2	CASSQEGAGANYGYTF	TGTGCCAGCAGCCAAGAAGGAGCAGGGGCCAACTATGGCTACACCTTC
15	TRBV15	TRBD1	.	TRBJ1-1	CATNEGAKVLAEAFF	TGTGCCACCAACGAGGGGGCGAAGGTGTTGGCTGAAGCTTTCTTT
14	TRBV6-5	TRBD1	.	TRBJ1-1	CASRTGGPTTEAFF	TGTGCCAGCAGAACAGGGGGCCCCACCACTGAAGCTTTCTTT
13	TRBV4-1	.	.	TRBJ1-1	CASSRSEVTEAFF	TGCGCCAGCAGCCGCAGTGAAGTCACTGAAGCTTTCTTT
12	TRBV30	.	.	TRBJ1-2	CAWRTAYYGYTF	TGTGCCTGGAGAACAGCATATTATGGCTACACCTTC
15	TRBV4-1	TRBD1	.	TRBJ1-5	CASSQDGTGQQPQHF	TGCGCCAGCAGCCAAGATGGGACAGGTCAACAGCCCCAGCATTTT
17	TRBV11-2	TRBD2	few	TRBJ2-1	CASSLTGQDGTRGEQFF	TGTGCCAGCAGTTTAACGGGTCAAGATGGGACTAGAGGTGAGCAGTTCTTC
10	TRBV24-1	.	.	TRBJ1-4	CATSAVKLFF	TGTGCCACCAGTGCGGTAAAACTGTTTTTT
15	TRBV5-1	TRBD2	.	TRBJ2-5	CASSPRGGLGETQYF	TGCGCCAGCAGTCCGCGGGGGGGCCTAGGAGAGACCCAGTACTTC
16	TRBV5-1	TRBD2	.	TRBJ2-1	CASSVRPSGGAGEQFF	TGCGCCAGCAGCGTTCGTCCTAGCGGGGGGGCTGGTGAGCAGTTCTTC
15	TRBV7-6	TRBD2	.	TRBJ2-3	CASSLPAGTTDTQYF	TGTGCCAGCAGCTTACCAGCGGGGACTACAGATACGCAGTATTTT
13	TRBV6-5	.	.	TRBJ1-1	CASSRTVNTEAFF	TGTGCCAGCAGCCGGACAGTGAACACTGAAGCTTTCTTT
15	TRBV2	TRBD2	once	TRBJ2-5	CASSTSGETQETQYF	TGTGCCAGCAGTACTAGCGGGGAAACTCAAGAGACCCAGTACTTC
14	TRBV29-1	.	.	TRBJ2-1	CSVDGGHSYNEQFF	TGCAGCGTTGACGGCGGGCACTCCTACAATGAGCAGTTCTTC
15	TRBV3-1/TRBV3-2	TRBD1	.	TRBJ1-2	CASRQGVTTVTGYTF	TGTGCCAGCAGGCAGGGGGTTACAACAGTAACTGGCTACACCTTC
14	TRBV6-5	.	few	TRBJ1-2	CASRTGSVNYGYTF	TGTGCCAGCAGAACAGGGTCAGTTAACTATGGCTACACCTTC
16	TRBV7-9	TRBD2	.	TRBJ2-5	CASSLGVAGGQETQYF	TGTGCCAGCAGCTTAGGGGTAGCGGGGGGGCAAGAGACCCAGTACTTC
15	TRBV12-5	TRBD1	.	TRBJ2-1	CASGSSGAGTGREFF	TGTGCTAGTGGTTCCTCAGGGGCCGGGACAGGGAGGGAGTTCTTC
14	TRBV9	TRBD1	.	TRBJ1-1	CASSGRGRGDEAFF	TGTGCCAGCAGCGGCAGGGGGCGCGGAGATGAAGCTTTCTTT
13	TRBV12-3/TRBV12-4	.	.	TRBJ1-2	CASSLGVDYGYTF	TGTGCCAGCAGCCTGGGAGTCGACTATGGCTACACCTTC
17	TRBV7-3	TRBD2	.	TRBJ2-3	CASSPMGTSSLTDTQYF	TGTGCCAGCAGCCCAATGGGGACTAGCAGCCTCACAGATACGCAGTATTTT
14	TRBV27	TRBD1	.	TRBJ1-1	CASSPTGGNTEAFF	TGTGCCAGCAGCCCGACAGGGGGGAACACTGAAGCTTTCTTT
12	TRBV9	.	.	TRBJ1-2	CASSVQDYGYTF	TGTGCCAGCAGCGTACAGGACTATGGCTACACCTTC
15	TRBV5-5	TRBD1	few	TRBJ1-5	CASSLTGGLNQPQHF	TGTGCCAGCAGCCTGACAGGGGGCCTCAATCAGCCCCAGCATTTT
14	TRBV19	TRBD1	.	TRBJ1-2	CASSHRDRVYGYTF	TGTGCCAGTAGTCACCGGGACAGGGTCTATGGCTACACCTTC
14	TRBV2	TRBD1	.	TRBJ2-5	CASSVARGLGTQYF	TGTGCCAGCAGTGTTGCGAGGGGGCTGGGGACCCAGTACTTC
16	TRBV27	.	.	TRBJ1-6	CASRKISPSYNSPLHF	TGTGCCAGCAGAAAAATCTCTCCCTCCTATAATTCACCCCTCCACTTT
15	TRBV6-1	TRBD1	.	TRBJ1-1	CASSLPPGQRTEAFF	TGTGCCAGCAGTTTACCCCCGGGACAGAGGACTGAAGCTTTCTTT
16	TRBV19	TRBD1	.	TRBJ1-5	CASNNGGTGVYQPQHF	TGTGCCAGTAACAACGGGGGGACAGGGGTCTATCAGCCCCAGCATTTT
16	TRBV3-1/TRBV3-2	TRBD2	.	TRBJ2-1	CASSQRLAGGYNEQFF	TGTGCCAGCAGCCAAAGACTAGCGGGGGGGTACAATGAGCAGTTCTTC
17	TRBV9	.	.	TRBJ2-2	CASSVSQLLANTGELFF	TGTGCCAGCAGCGTATCCCAATTACTAGCGAACACCGGGGAGCTGTTTTTT
15	TRBV19	TRBD1	.	TRBJ1-6	CASSRLGQYNSPLHF	TGTGCCAGTAGCCGATTGGGACAGTATAATTCACCCCTCCACTTT
15	TRBV24-1	TRBD2	.	TRBJ2-3	CATSRLAGPTDTQYF	TGTGCCACCAGCCGACTAGCGGGGCCCACAGATACGCAGTATTTT
14	TRBV30	TRBD1	.	TRBJ1-1	CAWSEGAPNTEAFF	TGTGCCTGGAGTGAGGGGGCTCCGAACACTGAAGCTTTCTTT